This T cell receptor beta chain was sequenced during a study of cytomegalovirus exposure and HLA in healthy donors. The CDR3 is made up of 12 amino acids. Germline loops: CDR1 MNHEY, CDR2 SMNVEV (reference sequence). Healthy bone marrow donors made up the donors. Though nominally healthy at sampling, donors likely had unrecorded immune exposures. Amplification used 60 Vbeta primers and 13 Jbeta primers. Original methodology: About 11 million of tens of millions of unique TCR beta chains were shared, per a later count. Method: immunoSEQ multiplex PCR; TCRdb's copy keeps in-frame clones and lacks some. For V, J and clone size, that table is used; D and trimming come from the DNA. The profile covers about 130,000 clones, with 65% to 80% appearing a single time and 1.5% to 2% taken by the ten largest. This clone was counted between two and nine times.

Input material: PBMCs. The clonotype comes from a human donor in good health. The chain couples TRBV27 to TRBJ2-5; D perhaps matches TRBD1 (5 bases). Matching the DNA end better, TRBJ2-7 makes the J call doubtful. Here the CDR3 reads CASSQGSHEQYF. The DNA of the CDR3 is TGTGCCAGCAGTCAGGGTTCCCACGAGCAGTACTTC.